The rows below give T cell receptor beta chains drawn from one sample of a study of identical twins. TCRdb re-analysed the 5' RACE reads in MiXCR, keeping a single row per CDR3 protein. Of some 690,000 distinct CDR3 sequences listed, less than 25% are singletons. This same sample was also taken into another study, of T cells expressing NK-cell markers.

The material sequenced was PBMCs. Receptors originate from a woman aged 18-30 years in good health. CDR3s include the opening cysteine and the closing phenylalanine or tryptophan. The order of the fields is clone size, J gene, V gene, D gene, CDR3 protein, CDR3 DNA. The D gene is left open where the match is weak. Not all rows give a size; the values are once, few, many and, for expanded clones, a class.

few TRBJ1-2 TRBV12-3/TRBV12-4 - CASRLGAYGYTF TGTGCCAGCAGGCTAGGGGCCTATGGCTACACCTTC
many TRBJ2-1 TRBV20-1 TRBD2 CSLPAGGYNEQFF TGCAGCCTTCCGGCGGGAGGGTACAATGAGCAGTTCTTC
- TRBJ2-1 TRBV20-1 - CSARGAGAAYNEQFF TGCAGTGCTAGAGGTGCGGGGGCCGCCTACAATGAGCAGTTCTTC
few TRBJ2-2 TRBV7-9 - CASSARTVGTGELFF TGTGCCAGCAGCGCCCGGACTGTCGGCACCGGGGAGCTGTTTTTT
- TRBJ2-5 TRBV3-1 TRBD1 CASSPMMTGDETQYF TGTGCCAGCAGCCCCATGATGACAGGGGACGAGACCCAGTACTTC
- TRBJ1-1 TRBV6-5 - CASSYSMLQNTEAFF TGTGCCAGCAGTTACTCGATGTTACAGAACACTGAAGCTTTCTTT
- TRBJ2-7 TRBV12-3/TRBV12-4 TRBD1 CASSLDPWTGSKVYEQYF TGTGCCAGCAGTTTAGACCCCTGGACAGGGTCCAAGGTTTACGAGCAGTACTTC
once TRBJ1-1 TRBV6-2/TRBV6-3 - CASSYNTRVTEAFF TGTGCCAGCAGTTACAACACCCGGGTAACTGAAGCTTTCTTT
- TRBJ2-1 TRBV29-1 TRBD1 CSVHAKTGGAHNEQFF TGCAGCGTTCATGCGAAAACAGGGGGCGCCCACAATGAGCAGTTCTTC
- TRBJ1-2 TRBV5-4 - CASRSVAQTGYTF TGTGCCAGCCGGTCTGTGGCGCAAACGGGCTACACCTTC
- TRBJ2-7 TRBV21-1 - CASRAAGGSYEQYF TGTGCCAGCAGGGCCGCGGGAGGCTCCTACGAGCAGTACTTC
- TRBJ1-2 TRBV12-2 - CASRSTGTGYGYTF TGTGCAAGTCGCTCTACCGGGACAGGGTATGGCTACACCTTC
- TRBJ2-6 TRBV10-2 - CASRRFGANVLTF TGCGCCAGCAGGCGATTTGGGGCCAACGTCCTGACTTTC
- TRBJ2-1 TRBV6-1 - CASSPTRLGEQFF TGTGCCAGCAGTCCAACTAGGCTCGGTGAGCAGTTCTTC
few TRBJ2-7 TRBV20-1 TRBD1 CSALDKQGTEQYF TGCAGTGCCCTGGATAAACAGGGGACCGAGCAGTACTTC
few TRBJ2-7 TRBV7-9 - CASRSYGQTYEQYF TGTGCCAGCAGGAGTTACGGACAGACCTACGAGCAGTACTTC
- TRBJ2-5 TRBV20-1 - CSARGSGRGGETQYF TGCAGTGCTAGAGGTTCGGGGCGAGGAGGGGAGACCCAGTACTTC
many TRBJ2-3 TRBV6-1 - CASISRHSTDTQYF TGTGCCAGCATCTCACGACATAGCACAGATACGCAGTATTTT
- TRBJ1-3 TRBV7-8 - CASSQRRNTIYF TGTGCCAGCAGCCAGAGACGAAACACCATATATTTT
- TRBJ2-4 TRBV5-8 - CASSEDLRGGINIQYF TGTGCCAGCAGCGAGGACCTCAGGGGGGGTATCAACATTCAGTACTTC
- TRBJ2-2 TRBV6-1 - CASTLGPRISGELFF TGTGCCAGCACCCTCGGACCCCGAATTAGCGGGGAGCTGTTTTTT
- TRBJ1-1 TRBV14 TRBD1 CASTGTGGMSEAFF TGTGCCAGCACTGGGACAGGGGGCATGAGTGAAGCTTTCTTT
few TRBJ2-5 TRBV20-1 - CSARIGGAGETQYF TGCAGTGCGAGGATTGGAGGGGCTGGGGAGACCCAGTACTTC
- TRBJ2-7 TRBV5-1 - CASSRDSSSSYEQYF TGCGCCAGCAGCAGAGACAGCTCGAGCTCCTACGAGCAGTACTTC
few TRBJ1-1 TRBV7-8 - CASSLVSGPVNTEAFF TGTGCCAGCAGCTTAGTCTCGGGACCCGTGAACACTGAAGCTTTCTTT
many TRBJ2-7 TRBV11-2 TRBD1 CASSFGQGGTYEQYF TGTGCCAGCAGCTTTGGACAGGGGGGCACCTACGAGCAGTACTTC
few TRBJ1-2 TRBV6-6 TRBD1 CASTTDRGSRYTF TGTGCCAGCACTACCGACAGGGGTAGTCGCTACACCTTC
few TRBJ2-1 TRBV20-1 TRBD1 CSVSGQANYNEQFF TGCAGTGTCTCGGGACAGGCGAACTACAATGAGCAGTTCTTC
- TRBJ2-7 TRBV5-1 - CASSLAGGFGEQYF TGCGCCAGCAGCTTGGCTGGGGGATTCGGGGAGCAGTACTTC
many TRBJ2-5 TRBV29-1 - CSVDLNKTGTQYF TGCAGCGTGGATCTCAACAAGACGGGGACCCAGTACTTC
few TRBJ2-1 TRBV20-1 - CSARDLTSGELNEQFF TGCAGTGCTAGAGATCTAACTTCGGGGGAGCTAAATGAGCAGTTCTTC
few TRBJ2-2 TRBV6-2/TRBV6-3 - CASSATGPSTGELFF TGTGCCAGCAGTGCCACCGGGCCATCCACCGGGGAGCTGTTTTTT
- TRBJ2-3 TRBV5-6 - CASSFFGARTISQYF TGTGCCAGCAGCTTTTTCGGGGCCAGAACTATTTCGCAGTATTTT
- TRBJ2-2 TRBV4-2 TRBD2 CASSQSGTMAGELFF TGTGCCAGCAGCCAATCAGGGACTATGGCCGGGGAGCTGTTTTTT
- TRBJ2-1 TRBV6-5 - CASSYGVSEQFF TGTGCCAGCAGTTATGGTGTTTCGGAGCAGTTCTTC
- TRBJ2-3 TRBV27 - CTSSLEVWGGLFGDTQYF TGCACCAGCAGTTTAGAAGTGTGGGGGGGCCTCTTCGGAGATACGCAGTATTTT
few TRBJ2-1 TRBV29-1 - CSTALQGKGLNEQFF TGCAGCACCGCGCTCCAGGGAAAGGGGCTCAATGAGCAGTTCTTC
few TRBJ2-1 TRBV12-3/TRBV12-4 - CASSFGVHEQFF TGTGCCAGCAGTTTCGGGGTTCATGAGCAGTTCTTC
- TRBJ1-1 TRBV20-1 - CSARVPGGTEAFF TGCAGTGCTAGGGTCCCCGGAGGCACTGAAGCTTTCTTT
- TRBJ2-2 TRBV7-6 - CASSSRDGTRTGELFF TGTGCCAGCAGCTCGAGGGACGGAACCCGAACCGGGGAGCTGTTTTTT